The 13 T cell receptor beta chains below come from one sample, sequenced in a study of identical twins. Each CDR3 protein gets one entry after TCRdb re-called the 5' RACE reads with MiXCR. This table holds a few hundred thousand distinct CDR3 sequences, nearly 10% found once. The same data also contributed to another study, on yellow fever vaccine responses in identical twins.

The source material was PBMCs. These receptors all come from a woman under 30 in good health.

This clonotype was seen ten or more times. V usage is TRBV12-3 or TRBV12-4 and J usage is TRBJ1-6; tentative D call: TRBD1 (5 bases). The CDR3 is 14 residues long. V lost 2 bases to trimming and J lost 9 bases, with 11 bases between them. The CDR3 DNA follows: TGTGCCAGCAGTTTATACCAGGGAGGTTCACCCCTCCACTTT. As protein: CASSLYQGGSPLHF.

This clonotype was observed a handful of times. The J gene is TRBJ2-5, the V gene TRBV7-6; possibly TRBD2 for D (6 bases). The CDR3 runs 17 residues. The V gene's germline CDR1 is SGHVS and CDR2 FNYEAQ. The V and J ends lost 5 bases and 3 bases respectively, with 22 bases between them. The CDR3 here is CASSVIPGPPGEETQYF. CDR3 DNA: TGTGCCAGCAGCGTAATTCCCGGGCCCCCGGGGGAAGAGACCCAGTACTTC.

The chain combines TRBV6-5 with TRBJ2-3, with 9 bases fitting TRBD2. Looked up from germline, CDR1 is MNHEY and CDR2 is SVGAGI. This CDR3 has 17 residues. The junction had 12 bases not matched to a gene; V was cut back by 2 bases and J by 6 bases. This CDR3 is CASSYTVVAGASDTQYF. The CDR3 nucleotides read TGTGCCAGCAGTTACACGGTGGTAGCGGGAGCGTCCGATACGCAGTATTTT.

This clonotype has more than one count but fewer than ten. The J gene is TRBJ1-1, the V gene TRBV12-3 or TRBV12-4; 9 bases line up with TRBD1. The length of the CDR3 is 16 residues. The J segment lost 2 bases and the V segment lost 10 bases, leaving 14 bases of the junction unmatched. CDR3 DNA sequence: TGTGCCACCTCCTTGTGGCGGGACAGGGACAACACTGAAGCTTTCTTT. The encoded protein is CATSLWRDRDNTEAFF.

This clonotype has a count of ten or more. A read error may produce the germline difference seen at one junction end. This chain links TRBV29-1 with TRBJ2-1, with D uncertain. The length of the CDR3 is 14 residues. Germline V gives CDR1 SQVTM, CDR2 ANQGSEA. This CDR3 is CSVEAYSSYNEQFF. As DNA, the CDR3 is TGCAGCGTAGAAGCATATTCCTCCTACAATGAGCAGTTCTTC.

This clonotype came up a few times. The chain is built from TRBV6-2 or TRBV6-3 and TRBJ2-1; D call uncertain. Trimming shortened V by 7 bases and J by 6 bases, and 13 bases separated the two germline ends. Germline lookup yields CDR1 MNHEY and CDR2 SVGEGT. The CDR3 is made up of 13 amino acids. The CDR3 DNA reads as TGTGCCAGCACCCTACGAGGAAGCAATGAGCAGTTCTTC. Amino acid sequence: CASTLRGSNEQFF.

This clonotype was seen more than once but under ten times. The rearrangement joins TRBV11-2 to TRBJ2-2, with a tentative D call TRBD2 (6 bases). From germline, CDR1 is SGHAT and CDR2 FQNNGV. V lost 0 bases to trimming and J lost 5 bases, with 19 bases between them. This CDR3 is 18 amino acids long. DNA of the CDR3: TGTGCCAGCAGCTTAGAGTCGGGACTTATGACTTCAACCGGGGAGCTGTTTTTT. It codes for CASSLESGLMTSTGELFF.

There are a few counts of this clonotype. The gene calls are TRBV12-3 or TRBV12-4 and TRBJ2-6; D call uncertain. The CDR3 length is 16 residues. Deletions cut 5 bases from V and 4 bases from J, with 15 bases between. The CDR3 sequence is CASSPGPTYGANVLTF. CDR3 nucleotide sequence: TGTGCCAGCAGTCCCGGGCCTACCTACGGGGCCAACGTCCTGACTTTC.

The chain's CDR3 is CASSSASTGPYNEQFF. The CDR3 nucleotides read TGTGCCAGCAGCTCGGCCTCGACAGGGCCCTACAATGAGCAGTTCTTC. The chain recombines TRBV7-9 with TRBJ2-1, with 7 nucleotides matching TRBD1. V gave up 4 bases and J gave up 2 bases; unmatched junction bases: 8. There are 16 residues in the CDR3. Germline V CDR1 and CDR2: SEHNR, FQNEAQ (reference sequence).

This clonotype was counted at least ten times. This chain links TRBV4-2 with TRBJ2-4; possible D gene TRBD2, 5 bases. V dropped 1 base and J dropped 0 bases, with 22 bases sitting between them. The CDR3 totals 20 residues. CDR1 and CDR2 (germline): LGHNA, YNFKEQ. Here the CDR3 reads CASSQVDSARLAGAKNIQYF. CDR3 DNA: TGTGCCAGCAGCCAAGTGGATAGCGCCCGTTTGGCTGGAGCCAAAAACATTCAGTACTTC.

This clonotype was picked up a small number of times. The chain links TRBV28 to TRBJ2-6; D is uncertain. V lost 5 bases and J lost 2, with 10 bases in between. CDR3 length: 15 residues. Germline V gene sequence: CDR1 MDHEN, CDR2 SYDVKM. CDR3 sequence reads: CASSLQLPGANVLTF. DNA for the CDR3: TGTGCCAGCAGTCTCCAACTGCCTGGGGCCAACGTCCTGACTTTC.

This clonotype has only a few counts. The chain couples TRBV28 to TRBJ1-1; possible D gene TRBD1, 5 bases. The germline V and J ends were trimmed by 5 bases and 1 base, with 14 bases remaining between them. The CDR3 runs 15 residues. Germline V lookup: CDR1 MDHEN, CDR2 SYDVKM. In DNA form, the CDR3 reads TGTGCCAGCAGTCCCAGCCGGGGGTGGAACACTGAAGCTTTCTTT. Translating gives CASSPSRGWNTEAFF.

This clonotype has more than one count but fewer than ten. The V call is TRBV7-2, the J call TRBJ2-1; D may be TRBD1 (5 bases). V lost 1 base, J lost 0 bases, and 7 bases lay in between. The CDR3 has 15 residues. Germline values: CDR1 SGHTA, CDR2 FQGNSA. The CDR3 sequence is CASSLGQPSYNEQFF. DNA for the CDR3: TGTGCCAGCAGCTTAGGACAGCCCTCCTACAATGAGCAGTTCTTC.